Listed here are 30 T cell receptor beta chains from one sample, sequenced in a study of cytomegalovirus exposure and HLA in healthy donors. The PCR employed 60 Vbeta primers together with 13 Jbeta primers. Measured with immunoSEQ multiplex PCR; TCRdb has only the in-frame clones, and not every one. The repertoire holds about 76,000 clones, with about 76% as singletons. The sample taken for sequencing was PBMCs. Receptor source: a male donor in good health and CMV-seropositive.

V gene TRBV9 combines with J gene TRBJ2-2; TRBD1 matches at 7 bases. Losses at the gene ends were 2 bases for V and 1 base for J; bases not matched to a gene: 5. CDR1 and CDR2 (germline): SGDLS, YYNGEE. The CDR3 covers 16 residues. In DNA form, the CDR3 reads TGTGCCAGCAGCGTTGGATCAGGGGGGAACACCGGGGAGCTGTTTTTT. Its translation is CASSVGSGGNTGELFF.

Here the CDR3 DNA reads TGCGCCGCGTCTACTAAGGGGGACAGGAGCTCCTATAATTCACCCCTCCACTTT. Its protein product is CAASTKGDRSSYNSPLHF. The chain is built from TRBV10-2 and TRBJ1-6, with 8 bases that match TRBD1. This CDR3 has 18 residues. The trim removed 11 bases at V and 0 bases at J, leaving 15 bases unmatched. Germline V CDR1 and CDR2: WSHSY, SAAADI.

V usage is TRBV6-1 and J usage is TRBJ1-4; TRBD1 matches at 7 bases. Germline lookup yields CDR1 MNHNS and CDR2 SASEGT. The trim removed 5 bases at V and 4 bases at J, leaving 4 bases unmatched. The CDR3 is 14 residues long. CDR3 DNA sequence: TGTGCCAGCAGTCGACAGGGCGGTAATGAAAAACTGTTTTTT. Protein sequence: CASSRQGGNEKLFF.

J is TRBJ1-1 and V is TRBV11-2; D not certain. Trimming removed 1 base at V and 4 bases at J, with 10 bases between. Germline V gene data show CDR1 as SGHAT and CDR2 as FQNNGV. The CDR3 length is 14 residues. CDR3 nucleotide sequence: TGTGCCAGCAGCTTAGGTGGAGCGGGCACTGAAGCTTTCTTT. This codes for CASSLGGAGTEAFF. The whole variable domain, remainder taken from reference TRBV11-2 and TRBJ1-1, is EAGVAQSPRYKIIEKRQSVAFWCNPISGHATLYWYQQILGQGPKLLIQFQNNGVVDDSQLPKDRFSAERLKGVDSTLKIQPAKLEDSAVYLCASSLGGAGTEAFFGQGTRLTVV.

There are a few counts of this clone. Within the sample, other DNA sequences also encode this same CDR3. The CDR3 is CASSYSYEQYF. CDR3 bases: TGTGCCAGCTCATACTCCTACGAGCAGTACTTC. The chain couples TRBV18 to TRBJ2-7; D not certain. Per the germline V gene, CDR1 is KGHSH and CDR2 is LQKENI. Deletions cut 5 bases from V and 0 bases from J, with 2 bases between. The CDR3 sequence is 11 residues long.

The V gene is TRBV7-2, the J gene TRBJ2-7; D perhaps matches TRBD2 (5 bases). Trimming stripped 1 base from V and 3 bases from J, with 13 bases between. This CDR3 is built from 15 residues. The germline V gene has CDR1 SGHTA and CDR2 FQGNSA. CDR3 sequence: CASSLVGSGGYEQYF. The CDR3 DNA reads TGTGCCAGCAGCTTAGTAGGCAGCGGTGGCTACGAGCAGTACTTC.

In its sample, this clone is medium-sized. This chain connects TRBV6-5 to TRBJ1-2; D is unclear. Germline V gene sequence: CDR1 MNHEY, CDR2 SVGAGI. Trimming removed 4 bases at V and 4 bases at J, with 16 bases between. This CDR3 is 15 amino acids long. In DNA form, the CDR3 reads TGTGCCAGCAGTTCCGGAGCAGCCCAGTTCTATGGCTACACCTTC. It specifies CASSSGAAQFYGYTF.

The chain combines TRBV7-3 with TRBJ2-2; the D gene is possibly TRBD2 (5 bases). The germline CDR1 and CDR2 sequences are SGHTA and FQGTGA. The CDR3 is made up of 15 amino acids. Trimming took off 5 bases at V and 4 bases at J, with 14 bases between the two ends. The CDR3 DNA reads as TGTGCCAGCAGCCCGCAGGAGGCGGGCACCGGGGAGCTGTTTTTT. Translation gives CASSPQEAGTGELFF.

This chain uses TRBV12-5 with TRBJ1-2, with 10 nucleotides matching TRBD1. With 2 bases clipped from V and 4 bases from J, the junction kept 7 bases outside the gene matches. The germline V gene has CDR1 LGHNT and CDR2 FRNRAP. The CDR3 runs 16 residues. The CDR3 protein is CASGLMTGGSFYGYTF. CDR3 in DNA: TGTGCTAGTGGTTTGATGACAGGGGGCTCTTTCTATGGCTACACCTTC.

The chain has TRBV5-4 and TRBJ1-2; D unresolved. The CDR3 spans 13 residues. The V gene lost 5 bases and the J gene lost 3 bases, with 11 bases spanning the gap. Germline CDR1 and CDR2: SGHNT and YYREEE (reference sequence). CDR3 nucleotides: TGTGCCAGCAGTACGGGGTTGGACTATGGCTACACCTTC. Protein sequence: CASSTGLDYGYTF.

The chain links TRBV30 to TRBJ2-7, with D tentatively TRBD1 (6 bases). The CDR3 spans 14 residues. With 3 bases removed from V and 4 bases from J, the gap between germline ends came to 16 bases. Germline values: CDR1 GTSNPN, CDR2 SVGIG (reference sequence). The CDR3 here is CAWRSTGLRYEQYF. In DNA, the CDR3 is TGTGCCTGGAGGTCCACAGGGCTGAGGTACGAGCAGTACTTC. The full variable domain, completed using reference TRBV30 and TRBJ2-7, is SQTIHQWPATLVQPVGSPLSLECTVEGTSNPNLYWYRQAAGRGLQLLFYSVGIGQISSEVPQNLSASRPQDRQFILSSKKLLLSDSGFYLCAWRSTGLRYEQYFGPGTRLTVT.

In DNA, the CDR3 is TGTGCCAGCTCACCGGGACAGGGCACAAGAAACACCATATATTTT. This encodes CASSPGQGTRNTIYF. The chain recombines TRBV18 with TRBJ1-3; 9 nucleotides line up with TRBD1. Losses at the gene ends were 3 bases for V and 5 bases for J; bases not matched to a gene: 5. Germline CDR1 reads KGHSH; CDR2 reads LQKENI. The CDR3 extends over 15 amino acids. Drawing the rest from reference TRBV18 and TRBJ1-3, the complete variable domain is NAGVMQNPRHLVRRRGQEARLRCSPMKGHSHVYWYRQLPEEGLKFMVYLQKENIIDESGMPKERFSAEFPKEGPSILRIQQVVRGDSAAYFCASSPGQGTRNTIYFGEGSWLTVV.

V is TRBV7-9 and J is TRBJ1-2, with D maybe TRBD1 (6 bases). The CDR3 is 16 amino acids. V was shortened by 3 bases and J by 7 bases, with 21 bases between the two germline ends. The germline CDR1 and CDR2 sequences are SEHNR and FQNEAQ (reference sequence). The CDR3 region is CASSFHGSSGVSGYTF. DNA for the CDR3: TGTGCCAGCAGCTTCCATGGCAGCTCAGGGGTGAGTGGCTACACCTTC.

V usage is TRBV11-2 and J usage is TRBJ2-1; 9 bases line up with TRBD1. There are 15 residues in the CDR3. The V and J ends lost 5 bases and 6 bases, in that order; junction bases with no gene match: 8. From germline, CDR1 is SGHAT and CDR2 FQNNGV. CDR3 DNA sequence: TGTGCCAGCAGCCCAATACAGGGGGCTCGCAATGAGCAGTTCTTC. It is translated as CASSPIQGARNEQFF. Using reference TRBV11-2 and TRBJ2-1 for the parts outside the CDR3, the full variable domain is EAGVAQSPRYKIIEKRQSVAFWCNPISGHATLYWYQQILGQGPKLLIQFQNNGVVDDSQLPKDRFSAERLKGVDSTLKIQPAKLEDSAVYLCASSPIQGARNEQFFGPGTRLTVL.

The rearrangement uses TRBV30 and TRBJ1-4, with TRBD1 matching 9 bases. CDR3 size: 15 residues. Germline V gives CDR1 GTSNPN, CDR2 SVGIG (reference sequence). Losses at the gene ends were 2 bases for V and 5 bases for J; bases not matched to a gene: 6. CDR3 bases: TGTGCCTGGAGTAAGGGACAGGGCCGGAATGAAAAACTGTTTTTT. Its protein product is CAWSKGQGRNEKLFF. The full variable domain, in which reference TRBV30 and TRBJ1-4 provide the parts outside the CDR3, is SQTIHQWPATLVQPVGSPLSLECTVEGTSNPNLYWYRQAAGRGLQLLFYSVGIGQISSEVPQNLSASRPQDRQFILSSKKLLLSDSGFYLCAWSKGQGRNEKLFFGSGTQLSVL.

This clone was picked up a small number of times. The chain combines TRBV28 with TRBJ1-5; TRBD1 matches 7 bases. Trimming took 3 bases from V and 5 from J; bases not matched to a gene: 13. In germline, CDR1 is MDHEN, CDR2 SYDVKM. This CDR3 has 17 residues. CDR3 protein: CASSLVGRGVIHQPQHF. CDR3 coding DNA: TGTGCCAGCAGTTTGGTGGGCAGGGGGGTTATCCATCAGCCCCAGCATTTT.

The gene calls are TRBV5-1 and TRBJ2-5; 8 nucleotides match TRBD2. Looked up from germline, CDR1 is SGHRS and CDR2 is YFSETQ. This CDR3 spans 17 amino acids. The junction had 12 bases not matched to a gene; V was cut back by 0 bases and J by 5 bases. CDR3 sequence reads: CASSLAASGGGKETQYF. The CDR3 DNA is TGCGCCAGCAGCTTGGCGGCGAGCGGGGGAGGGAAGGAGACCCAGTACTTC.

This clone occurred once. The chain combines TRBV30 with TRBJ2-2; no definite D call. Trimming shortened V by 3 bases and J by 2 bases, and 10 bases separated the two germline ends. The length of the CDR3 is 14 residues. Germline CDR1 and CDR2: GTSNPN and SVGIG (reference sequence). The CDR3 DNA follows: TGTGCCTGGAGAACAGACGGAAACACCGGGGAGCTGTTTTTT. Amino acids: CAWRTDGNTGELFF.

This clone was counted only a few times. The chain carries TRBV5-1 and TRBJ2-1; 12 positions agree with TRBD2. Trimming removed 5 bases from V and 2 bases from J; junction bases left unmatched: 5. Germline-derived CDR1 and CDR2 are SGHRS and YFSETQ. This CDR3 region has 16 residues. In DNA, the CDR3 is TGCGCCAGCAGACCAGGACTAGCGGGGCCCTACAATGAGCAGTTCTTC. It encodes CASRPGLAGPYNEQFF. Together with reference TRBV5-1 and TRBJ2-1, the CDR3 gives the full variable domain: KAGVTQTPRYLIKTRGQQVTLSCSPISGHRSVSWYQQTPGQGLQFLFEYFSETQRNKGNFPGRFSGRQFSNSRSEMNVSTLELGDSALYLCASRPGLAGPYNEQFFGPGTRLTVL.

This sequence joins TRBV28 and TRBJ2-7; the D gene is possibly TRBD1 (6 bases). Trimming removed 6 bases from V and 1 base from J, with 10 bases in between. The CDR3 has 13 amino acids. Per the germline V gene, CDR1 is MDHEN and CDR2 is SYDVKM. The CDR3 nucleotides read TGTGCCAGCAGCCCCGGACAGTCCTACGAGCAGTACTTC. Residues: CASSPGQSYEQYF.

The rearrangement links TRBV7-2 to TRBJ2-7; TRBD2 is a possible D gene (5 bases). V was shortened by 1 base and J by 2 bases, with 15 bases between the two germline ends. Germline loops: CDR1 SGHTA, CDR2 FQGNSA. The CDR3 spans 16 residues. The CDR3 reads CASSLEGGHGAYEQYF. CDR3 nucleotide sequence: TGTGCCAGCAGCTTAGAGGGCGGGCACGGAGCCTACGAGCAGTACTTC.

This chain joins TRBV21-1 and TRBJ1-1; the table assigns TRBD1, which was not confirmed against the DNA. TRBV21-1 is deemed a pseudogene. This CDR3 has 19 amino acids. The CDR3 bases are TGTGCCGGAGAGGCAAGGGACAAACTGAATCCCGAAATGAACACTGAAGCTTTCTTT. It yields the protein CAGEARDKLNPEMNTEAFF.

The chain couples TRBV5-1 to TRBJ2-3; TRBD2 is a possible D gene (5 bases). Trimming removed 0 bases from V and 4 bases from J, with 6 bases in between. The CDR3 is 13 amino acids. Germline V gene data show CDR1 as SGHRS and CDR2 as YFSETQ. CDR3 in DNA: TGCGCCAGCAGCTTGGCCGGGGCAGATACGCAGTATTTT. It translates to CASSLAGADTQYF.

The V gene is TRBV5-1, the J gene TRBJ2-5; 11 bases are a match to TRBD2. The CDR3 consists of 15 residues. Trimming removed 4 bases from V and 0 bases from J; junction bases left unmatched: 2. Germline lookup yields CDR1 SGHRS and CDR2 YFSETQ. The CDR3 here is CASSRLAGNQETQYF. CDR3 nucleotide sequence: TGCGCCAGCAGCCGACTAGCGGGGAACCAAGAGACCCAGTACTTC.

V and J are TRBV4-1 and TRBJ2-7, with D possibly TRBD1 on 6 matching bases. Germline V lookup: CDR1 MGHRA, CDR2 YSYEKL. V was clipped by 2 bases and J by 4 bases, with 15 bases between them. The CDR3 sequence is 15 residues long. The CDR3 nucleotides read TGCGCCAGCAGCCAACCCGCTCAGGGGCGGTACGAGCAGTACTTC. It specifies CASSQPAQGRYEQYF.

This clone was recorded only once. V gene TRBV6-4 combines with J gene TRBJ1-2; 8 bases are shared with TRBD1. This CDR3 is built from 15 residues. CDR1 and CDR2 from the germline V gene are MRHNA and SNTAGT. J was trimmed by 0 bases and V by 6 bases; bases with no gene match: 6. CDR3 bases: TGTGCCAGCAGACAAGGACAGGGCTCTAACTATGGCTACACCTTC. Protein sequence: CASRQGQGSNYGYTF.

Notes on this clone: Relative to the germline gene, one junction end is altered; a read error may explain this. The chain has TRBV6-6 and TRBJ2-7; D may be TRBD2 (6 bases). The CDR3 is 14 amino acids. Germline V lookup: CDR1 MNHNY, CDR2 SVGAGI (reference sequence). The CDR3 spells CASSRGTGPYEQCF. DNA of the CDR3: TGTGCCAGCAGTCGGGGGACTGGGCCCTACGAGCAGTGCTTC.

The chain joins TRBV19 to TRBJ2-1; 8 bases map to TRBD1. The V gene's germline CDR1 is LNHDA and CDR2 SQIVND (reference sequence). CDR3 size: 15 residues. Unmatched junction bases numbered 8, after V lost 2 bases and J lost 8 bases. The chain's CDR3 is CASSIYRGEVYEQFF. The CDR3 nucleotides are TGTGCCAGTAGTATATACAGGGGGGAGGTCTATGAGCAGTTCTTC.

The rearrangement joins TRBV28 to TRBJ2-2, with D maybe TRBD1 (6 bases). The CDR3 has 16 amino acids. The V gene lost 3 bases and the J gene lost 0 bases, with 11 bases spanning the gap. The V gene's germline CDR1 is MDHEN and CDR2 SYDVKM. CDR3 coding DNA: TGTGCCAGCAGTTTTGGTGACAGGCCGAACACCGGGGAGCTGTTTTTT. Its protein product is CASSFGDRPNTGELFF.

This chain joins TRBV6-5 and TRBJ2-1; 8 positions match TRBD1. Germline V gene sequence: CDR1 MNHEY, CDR2 SVGAGI. The CDR3 is 13 residues long. Unmatched junction bases numbered 5, after V lost 6 bases and J lost 7 bases. As DNA, the CDR3 is TGTGCCAGCAGGCCAGGGGGCGGGAATGAGCAGTTCTTC. Protein sequence: CASRPGGGNEQFF.